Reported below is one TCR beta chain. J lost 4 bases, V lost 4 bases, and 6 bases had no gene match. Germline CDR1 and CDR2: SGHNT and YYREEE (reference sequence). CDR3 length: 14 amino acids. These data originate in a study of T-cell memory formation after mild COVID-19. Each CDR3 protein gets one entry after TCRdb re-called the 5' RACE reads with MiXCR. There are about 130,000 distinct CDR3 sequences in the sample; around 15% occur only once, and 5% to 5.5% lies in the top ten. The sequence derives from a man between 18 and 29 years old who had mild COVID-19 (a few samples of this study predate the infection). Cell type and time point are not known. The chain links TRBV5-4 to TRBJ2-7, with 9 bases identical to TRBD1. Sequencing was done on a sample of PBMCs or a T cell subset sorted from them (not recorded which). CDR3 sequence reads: CASSTGTGFYEQYV. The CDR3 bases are TGTGCCAGCAGCACCGGGACAGGGTTTTACGAGCAGTACGTC.